These T cell receptor beta chains were read from a single sample in a study of Graves' ophthalmopathy and Graves' hyperthyroidism. Each CDR3 protein is one row after TCRdb ran MiXCR on the multiplex PCR reads. Seen here are about half a million distinct CDR3 sequences, around an eighth observed once, and the top ten hold around 9.8%. Sequencing was carried out using blood. The receptors shown here come from a woman between 25 and 40 years old with Graves' ophthalmopathy. The CDR3 runs from the conserved cysteine through the conserved F or W. A D gene is named only where the DNA matches it firmly. Size is stated for part of the rows, as once, few or many counts, or as a class when the clone is expanded.

TRBJ1-1,TRBD1,TRBV5-1,NA,TGCGCCAGCGACCGTGACAGGGGGCCTGAAGGGACTGAAGCTTTCTTT,CASDRDRGPEGTEAFF
TRBJ1-1,TRBD1,TRBV28,many,TGTGCCAGCAGTTTCTCGCCAGGGGGGAACACTGAAGCTTTCTTT,CASSFSPGGNTEAFF
TRBJ1-5,NA,TRBV20-1,NA,TGCAGTGCTAGGCAGCCGGGGGGACGCAATCAGCCCCAGCATTTT,CSARQPGGRNQPQHF
TRBJ1-6,NA,TRBV20-1,many,TGCAGTGCTTCAATCGGGGCTAAAAATTCACCCCTCCACTTT,CSASIGAKNSPLHF
TRBJ2-5,TRBD1,TRBV11-2,many,TGTGCCAGCAGCTTAGGCCAAAGGACAGGGAGGTCCCAAGAGACCCAGTACTTC,CASSLGQRTGRSQETQYF
TRBJ1-2,TRBD1,TRBV19,NA,TGTGCCAGTAGCCCTACAGGACAGGGGGAACGGGGCTACACCTTC,CASSPTGQGERGYTF
TRBJ1-1,NA,TRBV11-2,NA,TGTGCCAGCAGCGCTAGATCGGGTTGGAACACTGAAGCTTTCTTT,CASSARSGWNTEAFF
TRBJ1-1,NA,TRBV15,many,TGTGCCACCAGCAGAGATCGGGGATTGGGCACTGAAGCTTTCTTT,CATSRDRGLGTEAFF
TRBJ1-2,NA,TRBV28,NA,TGTGCCAGCAGTTTGAGTTTAGGATTCTATGGCTACACCTTC,CASSLSLGFYGYTF
TRBJ1-2,NA,TRBV4-1,few,TGCGCCAGCAGCCAAGTTAAACAGGCTTACTATGGCTACACCTTC,CASSQVKQAYYGYTF
TRBJ2-7,TRBD2,TRBV24-1,few,TGTGCCACCAGCCGGCCGGGGGGGGTCCCCGAGCAGTACTTC,CATSRPGGVPEQYF
TRBJ1-1,NA,TRBV30,many,TGTGCCTGGACAGACAGGCTGAACACTGAAGCTTTCTTT,CAWTDRLNTEAFF
TRBJ2-1,TRBD2,TRBV6-1,NA,TGTGCCAGCAGCCAGCTAGCGGGGGGGCGGAATGAGCAGTTCTTC,CASSQLAGGRNEQFF
TRBJ1-2,TRBD1,TRBV30,many,TGTGCCTGGGGGGACAGGGAAAGGAATGGCTACACCTTC,CAWGDRERNGYTF
TRBJ1-2,NA,TRBV2,many,TGTGCCAGCAGGGACACGTCTAACTATGGCTACACCTTC,CASRDTSNYGYTF
TRBJ2-4,NA,TRBV4-1,many,TGCGCCAGCAGCCAACCGACTAATCGGATCATTCAGTACTTC,CASSQPTNRIIQYF
TRBJ1-3,NA,TRBV12-3/TRBV12-4,many,TGTGCCAGCAGCTCCGACAGGCGCTCTGGAAACACCATATATTTT,CASSSDRRSGNTIYF
TRBJ2-7,NA,TRBV18,few,TGTGCCAGCTCAACCGGACGTGGCTCCTACGAGCAGTACTTC,CASSTGRGSYEQYF
TRBJ1-5,NA,TRBV12-3/TRBV12-4,many,TGTGCCAGCAGTTTCTCGCGACAGGTGGATAGCAATCAGCCCCAGCATTTT,CASSFSRQVDSNQPQHF
TRBJ2-7,TRBD2,TRBV19,many,TGTGCCAGTAGTCGGCTAGCGGGGGGCGCCTACGAGCAGTACTTC,CASSRLAGGAYEQYF
TRBJ2-3,NA,TRBV4-1,NA,TGCGCCAGCAGCCAAGGTAGGGGTAGTCAGCCCCAGTATTTT,CASSQGRGSQPQYF
TRBJ1-1,NA,TRBV12-3/TRBV12-4,NA,TGTGCCAGCAGTTTTTCTGAGTCCAGGGGCGCTTTCTTT,CASSFSESRGAFF